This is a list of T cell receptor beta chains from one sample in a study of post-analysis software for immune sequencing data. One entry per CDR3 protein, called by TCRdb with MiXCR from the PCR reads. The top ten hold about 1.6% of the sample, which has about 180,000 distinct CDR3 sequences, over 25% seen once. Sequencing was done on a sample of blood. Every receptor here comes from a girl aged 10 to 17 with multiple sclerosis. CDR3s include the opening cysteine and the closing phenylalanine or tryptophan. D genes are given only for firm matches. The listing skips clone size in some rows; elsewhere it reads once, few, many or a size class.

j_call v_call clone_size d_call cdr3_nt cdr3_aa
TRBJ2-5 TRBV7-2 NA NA TGTGCCAGCAGCCCGACCAGGGACCGCAGGCAAGAGACCCAGTACTTC CASSPTRDRRQETQYF
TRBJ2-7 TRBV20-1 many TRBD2 TGCAGTGCCAGAACCGTTAAGGGCGGGAGCTACGAGCAGTACTTC CSARTVKGGSYEQYF
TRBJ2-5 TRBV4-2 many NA TGTGCCAGCAGCCCCTGGTTGGGAGGAGAGACCCAGTACTTC CASSPWLGGETQYF
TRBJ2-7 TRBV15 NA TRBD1 TGTGCCACCAGCAGAGTGGGACAGGGGCCCTCCTACGAGCAGTACTTC CATSRVGQGPSYEQYF
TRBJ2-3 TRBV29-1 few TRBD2 TGCAGCGTTGATTCAGTAGCGGGGGCTAGCACAGATACGCAGTATTTT CSVDSVAGASTDTQYF
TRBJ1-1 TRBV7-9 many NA TGTGCCAGCAAAGCCACAGGGCCCAACACTGAAGCTTTCTTT CASKATGPNTEAFF
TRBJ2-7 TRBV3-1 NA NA TGTGCCAGCAGCCAAGAGGGGTGGGGCACTTCCTACGAGCAGTACTTC CASSQEGWGTSYEQYF
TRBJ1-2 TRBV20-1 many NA TGCAGTGCTAGATTCCGGGGGGGTGATGGCTACACCTTC CSARFRGGDGYTF
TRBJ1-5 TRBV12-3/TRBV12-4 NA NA TGTGCCAGCAGTCTACCGACGAGGGGTCAGCCCCAGCATTTT CASSLPTRGQPQHF
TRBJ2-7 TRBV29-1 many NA TGCAGCGTTGAAGGCGACTACGAGCAGTACTTC CSVEGDYEQYF
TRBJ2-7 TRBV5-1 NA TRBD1 TGCGCCAGCAGCTTGGTGGCAGGGGGCCGTTACGAGCAGTACTTC CASSLVAGGRYEQYF
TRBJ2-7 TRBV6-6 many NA TGTGCCAGCAGTTCGACTCGGGACCAAACAGCCGCCGACGAGCAGTACTTC CASSSTRDQTAADEQYF
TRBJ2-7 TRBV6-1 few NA TGTGCCAGCAGAGTGGGAATTTCGGGAGCGTCCTACGAGCAGTACTTC CASRVGISGASYEQYF
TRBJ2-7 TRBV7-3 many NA TGTGCCAGCAGCTTTCGCAGGAACTACGAGCAGTACTTC CASSFRRNYEQYF
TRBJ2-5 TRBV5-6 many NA TGTGCCAGCAGCTTGGCCGAAAGGGGGGTTGAGACCCAGTACTTC CASSLAERGVETQYF
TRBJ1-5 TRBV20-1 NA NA TGCAGTGCCCCACGCTGGGGATTGGGCAATCAGCCCCAGCATTTT CSAPRWGLGNQPQHF
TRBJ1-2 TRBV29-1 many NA TGCAGCGTTGAAGCACCAGCTAACTATGGCTACACCTTC CSVEAPANYGYTF
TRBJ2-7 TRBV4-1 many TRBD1 TGCGCCAGCAGCCGAGAAATAGGGACAGATTTCTCCTACGAGCAGTACTTC CASSREIGTDFSYEQYF
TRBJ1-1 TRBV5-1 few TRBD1 TGCGCCAGCAGCACCTGGACAGGGACGAACACTGAAGCTTTCTTT CASSTWTGTNTEAFF
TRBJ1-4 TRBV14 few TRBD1 TGTGCCAGCAGCCAAGAGAGGACAGGGGGCTATGAAAAACTGTTTTTT CASSQERTGGYEKLFF
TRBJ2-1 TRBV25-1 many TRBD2 TGTGCCAGCAGTGAAGGCCTAGCGGGAACCAATGAGCAGTTCTTC CASSEGLAGTNEQFF
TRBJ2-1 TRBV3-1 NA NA TGTGCCACCAGTCTAGCGCCCCCCAACAATGAGCAGTTCTTC CATSLAPPNNEQFF
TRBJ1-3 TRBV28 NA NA TGTGCCAGCAGTCCCGGCTCTGGAAACACCATATATTTT CASSPGSGNTIYF
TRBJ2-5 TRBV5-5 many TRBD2 TGTGCCAGCAGCTTCAGCGGGAGTGCGGGGGAGACCCAGTACTTC CASSFSGSAGETQYF
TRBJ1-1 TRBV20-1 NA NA TGCAGTGCTAGAGATCCCTTCTTTTCTGAAGCTTTCTTT CSARDPFFSEAFF
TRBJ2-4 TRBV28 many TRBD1 TGTGCCAGCGGGACAGGGTGGCTAGCGGTTGCCAAAAACATTCAGTACTTC CASGTGWLAVAKNIQYF
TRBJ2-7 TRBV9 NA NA TGTGCCAGCAGCGTAGTCGGGAAGATTGGCAATGAGCAGTACTTC CASSVVGKIGNEQYF
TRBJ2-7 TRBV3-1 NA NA TGTGCCAGCAGCCACGTCCGGGACTTCCCCAACTACGAGCAGTACTTC CASSHVRDFPNYEQYF
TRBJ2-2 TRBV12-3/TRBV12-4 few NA TGTGCCAGCACGAAACAGGGCGCGAAGGGCACCGGGGAGCTGTTTTTT CASTKQGAKGTGELFF
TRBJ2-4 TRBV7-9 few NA TGTGCCAGCAGCTTAGCTGCCAAAAACATTCAGTACTTC CASSLAAKNIQYF
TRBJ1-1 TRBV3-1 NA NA TGTGCCAGCAGCCCCGGCCACACTGAAGCTTTCTTT CASSPGHTEAFF
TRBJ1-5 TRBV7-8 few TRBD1 TGTGCCAGCAGAGCCACAGGGGGTCAGCCCCAGCATTTT CASRATGGQPQHF
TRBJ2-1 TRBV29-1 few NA TGCAGCGTTCTCAGAGCCGGGACCATGTTGAACAATGAGCAGTTCTTC CSVLRAGTMLNNEQFF
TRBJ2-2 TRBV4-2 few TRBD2 TGTGCCAGCAGCCCGAGGACTAGCGGGAGTGCCGGGGAGCTGTTTTTT CASSPRTSGSAGELFF
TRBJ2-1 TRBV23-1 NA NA TGCGCCAGCAGTATTTACCAGAGCTCCTACAATGAGCAGTTCTTC CASSIYQSSYNEQFF
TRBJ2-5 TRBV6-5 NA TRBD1 TGTGCCAGCAGTTTACACGGGACAGGGGTTACGGAGACCCAGTACTTC CASSLHGTGVTETQYF
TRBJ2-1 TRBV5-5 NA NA TGTGCCGTTCCCGGGATTGCCAGTGAGCAGTTCTTC CAVPGIASEQFF
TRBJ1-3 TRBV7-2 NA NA TGTGCCAGCAGCTTAGCCCCAGGGACAAACACCATATATTTT CASSLAPGTNTIYF
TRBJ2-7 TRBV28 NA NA TGTGCCAGCAGTTTGGATTTACACTACGAGCAGTACTTC CASSLDLHYEQYF
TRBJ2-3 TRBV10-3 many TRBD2 TGTGCCATCAGTGAGTCGGGAGGGTACACAGATACGCAGTATTTT CAISESGGYTDTQYF
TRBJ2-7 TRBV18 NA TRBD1 TGTGCCAGCCCTCCTGGACAGGGATCCTACAATGAGCAGTACTTC CASPPGQGSYNEQYF
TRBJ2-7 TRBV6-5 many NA TGTGCCAGCAGCTACGCTCACGAAGGGCTTTACGAGCAGTACTTC CASSYAHEGLYEQYF
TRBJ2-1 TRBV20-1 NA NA TGCAGTGCTAGCAGGCCCTCCTACAATGGGCAGTTCTTC CSASRPSYNGQFF
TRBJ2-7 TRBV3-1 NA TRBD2 TGTGCCAGCAGCCACGGACTAGCTGAAATCTACGAGCAGTACTTC CASSHGLAEIYEQYF
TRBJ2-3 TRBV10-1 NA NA TGCGCCAGCAGTAGAAGGTCGAATAGGGCCAAATGCACAGATACGCAGTATTTT CASSRRSNRAKCTDTQYF
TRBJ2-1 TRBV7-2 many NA TGTGCCAGCAGCATCCTCGCCTACTATTCCCATGAGCAGTTCTTC CASSILAYYSHEQFF
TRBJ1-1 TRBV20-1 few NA TGCAGTGCTAAGGGAGCTTTCTTT CSAKGAFF
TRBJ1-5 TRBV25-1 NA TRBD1 TGTGCCAGCAGTGACCGTACAGGGGATGGGTTTCAGCCCCAGCATTTT CASSDRTGDGFQPQHF
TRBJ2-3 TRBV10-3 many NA TGTGCCATCAGGAGCGAAGCGAAGGCTAGCACAGATACGCAGTATTTT CAIRSEAKASTDTQYF
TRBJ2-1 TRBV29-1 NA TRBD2 TGCAGCGTTGTCACTAGCGGGACTTTGCAGTTCTTC CSVVTSGTLQFF
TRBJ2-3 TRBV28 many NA TGTGCCAGCAGCCCCTTGAGGGCCTCGCATTCGGATACGCAGTATTTT CASSPLRASHSDTQYF
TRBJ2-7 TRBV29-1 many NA TGCAGCGTTGTTAGGGATTACGAGCAGTACTTC CSVVRDYEQYF
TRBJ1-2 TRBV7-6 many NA TGTGCCAGCAGACACACAGTACAGGGCCCAAATGGCTACACCTTC CASRHTVQGPNGYTF
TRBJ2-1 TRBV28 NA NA TGTGCCAGCAGTCCGGAGGGGGCTAGCATCGATGAGCAGTTCTTC CASSPEGASIDEQFF
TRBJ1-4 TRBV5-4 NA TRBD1 TGTGCCAGCAGCTCCTCGGACAGGGTGGGTGAAAAACTGTTTTTT CASSSSDRVGEKLFF
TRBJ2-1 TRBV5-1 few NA TGCGCCAGCAGCTTGGGTGGGGCAGGTCTCTCCTACAATGAGCAGTTCTTC CASSLGGAGLSYNEQFF
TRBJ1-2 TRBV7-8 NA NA TGTGCCAGCAACCCGAGGCGGGACACCCTTAACTATGGCTACACCTTC CASNPRRDTLNYGYTF